This T cell receptor (beta chain) was identified in a study of cytomegalovirus exposure and HLA in healthy donors. Germline V gene lookup returns CDR1 MDHEN and CDR2 SYDVKM. V lost 1 base, J lost 1 base, and 13 bases lay in between. The CDR3 is 16 residues long. Note on this clone: What it recognizes is unknown.

The PCR used 60 Vbeta and 13 Jbeta primers. Profiling relied on immunoSEQ multiplex PCR, and the TCRdb table lists in-frame clones only, not all of them. The table has 150,000 to 200,000 clones, approximately 82% seen once. Broader study findings: Investigators reported 150 to 200 TCR beta chains as tied to cytomegalovirus. 87-base-pair reads could not separate some V segments, including TRBV6-2 and TRBV6-3. Most TCRs appeared rarely, but some public TCRs recurred in many donors.

The source material was PBMCs. This TCR was recovered from a young woman in good health and CMV-seronegative. V gene TRBV28 combines with J gene TRBJ1-2; D may be TRBD1 (5 bases). For the CDR3, the DNA is TGTGCCAGCAGTTTATTAGGGGCCAAATTTAACTATGGCTACACCTTC. Residues: CASSLLGAKFNYGYTF.